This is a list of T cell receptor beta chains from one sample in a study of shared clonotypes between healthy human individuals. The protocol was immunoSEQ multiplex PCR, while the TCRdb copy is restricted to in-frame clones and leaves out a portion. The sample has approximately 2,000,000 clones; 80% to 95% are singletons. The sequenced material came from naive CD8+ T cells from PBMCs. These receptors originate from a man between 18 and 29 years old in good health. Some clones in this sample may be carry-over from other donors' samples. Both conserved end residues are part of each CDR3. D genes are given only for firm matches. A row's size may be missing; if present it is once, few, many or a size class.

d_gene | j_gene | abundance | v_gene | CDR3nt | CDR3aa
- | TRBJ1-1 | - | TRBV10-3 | TGTGCCATCAGTGAGTCGTCGCTAGGAGAATGGAACACTGAAGCTTTCTTT | CAISESSLGEWNTEAFF
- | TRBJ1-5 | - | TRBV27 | TGTGCCAGCGGGACGACAAGGTTTCAGCCCCAGCATTTT | CASGTTRFQPQHF
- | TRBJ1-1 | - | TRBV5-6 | TGTGCCAGCAGCTTGTCAGGGGAAGCTTTCTTT | CASSLSGEAFF
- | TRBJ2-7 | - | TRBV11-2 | TGTGCCAGCAGCTTAGAAACCCGGACGGGGAAAAGCTCCTACGAGCAGTACTTC | CASSLETRTGKSSYEQYF
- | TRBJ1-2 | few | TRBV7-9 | TGTGCCAGCAGGGCCGCGGGACACCTCAACTATGGCTACACCTTC | CASRAAGHLNYGYTF
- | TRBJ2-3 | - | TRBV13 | TGTGCCAGCAGCCCCCCGAGGCTAGCCGGGCCAGATACGCAGTATTTT | CASSPPRLAGPDTQYF
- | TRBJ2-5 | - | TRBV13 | TGTGCCAGCAGCATCGGTAGGGGGGCTGGGGAGACCCAGTACTTC | CASSIGRGAGETQYF
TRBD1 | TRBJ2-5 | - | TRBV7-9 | TGTGCCAGCAGCGCAGAGACAGGGACGGAGACCCAGTACTTC | CASSAETGTETQYF
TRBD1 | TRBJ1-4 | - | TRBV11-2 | TGTGCCGGCAGCTTAGGGCCGAGGACAGGGTCGCTTTTT | CAGSLGPRTGSLF
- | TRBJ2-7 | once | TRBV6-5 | TGTGCCAGCAGTTACAGCTTGAAGGAGCCCGAGCAGTACTTC | CASSYSLKEPEQYF
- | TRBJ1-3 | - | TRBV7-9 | TGTGCCAGCAGCTTACTAGGTCTGGGGTCTGGAAACACCATATATTTT | CASSLLGLGSGNTIYF
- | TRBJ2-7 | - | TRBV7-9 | TGTGCCAGCAGCGGGGAGCCTTACTCCTACGAGCAGTACTTC | CASSGEPYSYEQYF
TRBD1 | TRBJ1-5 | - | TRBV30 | TGTGCCTGGAGTGTCAGGGGGCCCGGCCCCCCATCAGCCCAGCATTTT | CAWSVRGPGPPSAQHF
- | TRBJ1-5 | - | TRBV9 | TGTGCCAGCAGCGGAAGTCGGCTGGATCAGCCCCAGCATTTT | CASSGSRLDQPQHF
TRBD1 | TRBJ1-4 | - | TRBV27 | TGTGCCAGCAGTTGGACAGGGAGAACTAATGAAAAACTGTTTTTT | CASSWTGRTNEKLFF
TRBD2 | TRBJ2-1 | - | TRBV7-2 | TGTGCCAGCAGCCTTAGCGGGAAGTACAATGAGCAGTTCTTC | CASSLSGKYNEQFF
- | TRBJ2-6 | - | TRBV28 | TGTGCCAGCAGTCCGAGCCTAGGGGTTGGGGCCAACGTCCTGACTTTC | CASSPSLGVGANVLTF
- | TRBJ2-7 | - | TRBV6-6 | TGTGCCAGCAGTTACTCGGGTCCTGACTACGAGCAGTACTTC | CASSYSGPDYEQYF
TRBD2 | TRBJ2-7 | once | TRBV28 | TGTGCCAGCAGACATCAACCGGGACTAGCGGGTTCTCACCCGTACTTC | CASRHQPGLAGSHPYF
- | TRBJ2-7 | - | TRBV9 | TGTGCCAGCAGCGGGCCCGAGGGGAACGCGTACGAGCAGTACTTC | CASSGPEGNAYEQYF
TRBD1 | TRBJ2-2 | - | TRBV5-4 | TGTGCCAGCAACAGCCGGGACAGGGGGCCCCCCGGGGAGCTGTTTTTT | CASNSRDRGPPGELFF
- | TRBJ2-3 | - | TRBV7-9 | TGTGCCAGCAGCTTAGTCGGGACGGGCACAGATACGCAGTATTTT | CASSLVGTGTDTQYF
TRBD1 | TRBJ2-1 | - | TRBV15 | TGTGCCACCAGCAGGGGACAGGGGGGATACTACAATGAGCAGTTCTTC | CATSRGQGGYYNEQFF
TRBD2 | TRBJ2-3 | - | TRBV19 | TGTGCCAGTAGTGGGATGGGACTAGCGGGAGGCACAGATACGCAGTATTTT | CASSGMGLAGGTDTQYF
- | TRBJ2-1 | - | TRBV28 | TGTGCCAGCAGGCCAGCTGCGCTGAGGGGTGAGCAGTTCTTC | CASRPAALRGEQFF
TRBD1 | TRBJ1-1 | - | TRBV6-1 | TGTGCCAGCAGCGAAGACAGGGGGATCACTGAAGCTTTCTTT | CASSEDRGITEAFF
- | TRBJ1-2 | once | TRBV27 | TGTGCCAGCAGTCCCCGGTCGGGACGGACGAACTATGGCTACACCTTC | CASSPRSGRTNYGYTF
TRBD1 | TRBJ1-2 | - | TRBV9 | TGTGCCAGCAGCCCAGGACAGGGGGTCGGGTATGGCTACACCTTC | CASSPGQGVGYGYTF
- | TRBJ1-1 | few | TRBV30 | TGTGCCTGGGTCCGCGGACATTTGAACACTGAAGCTTTCTTT | CAWVRGHLNTEAFF
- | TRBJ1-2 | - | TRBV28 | TGTGCCAGCAGTTTTGTCACAGACTATGGCTACACCTTC | CASSFVTDYGYTF
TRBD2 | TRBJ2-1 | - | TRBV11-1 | TGTGCCAGCAGCTTGGCGGGAGCAACCTACAATGAGCAGTTCTTC | CASSLAGATYNEQFF
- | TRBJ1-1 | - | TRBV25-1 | TGTGCCAGCCGCGCATACGGTGAGAGCACTGAAGCTTTCTTT | CASRAYGESTEAFF
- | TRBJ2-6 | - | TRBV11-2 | TGTGCCAGCAGCTTATTTAATCTTGACGGAACCTCTGGGGCCAACGTCCTGACTTTC | CASSLFNLDGTSGANVLTF
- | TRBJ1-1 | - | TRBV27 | TGTGCCAGCAGTTTTTCTCCGTCAGGGCTGAACACTGAAGCTTTCTTT | CASSFSPSGLNTEAFF
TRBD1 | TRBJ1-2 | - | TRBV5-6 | TGTGCCAGCAGCCCAGAAGTAGGGGGACAGGGGTATGGCTACACCTTC | CASSPEVGGQGYGYTF
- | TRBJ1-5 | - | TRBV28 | TGTGCCAGCAGTGAGGACACCCATAGCAATCAGCCCCAGCATTTT | CASSEDTHSNQPQHF
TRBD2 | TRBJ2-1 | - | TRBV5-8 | TGTGCCAGCAGCTTGGCTACTAGCGGGATACGTGAGCAGTTCTTC | CASSLATSGIREQFF
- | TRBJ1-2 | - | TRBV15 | TGTGCCACCAGCCACGGGGGGGAGGACTATGGCTACACCTTC | CATSHGGEDYGYTF
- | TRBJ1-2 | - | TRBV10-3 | TGTGCCATCAGTGAAATGGGAGGGACGGAGCACAACTATGGCTACACCTTC | CAISEMGGTEHNYGYTF
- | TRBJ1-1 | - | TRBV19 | TGTGCCAGTAGTATACGGCAGAAACCGAAAGGAGCTTTCTTT | CASSIRQKPKGAFF
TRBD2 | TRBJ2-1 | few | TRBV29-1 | TGCAGCGGGGCTAGCGGGATTTACAATGAGCAGTTCTTC | CSGASGIYNEQFF
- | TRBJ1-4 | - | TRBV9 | TGTGCCAGCAGCACTGGGAGGGGTGCAACTAATGAAAAACTGTTTTTT | CASSTGRGATNEKLFF
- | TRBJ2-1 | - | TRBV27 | TGTGCCAGCAGTTTAGGGAGCGGCTCCTACAATGAGCAGTTCTTC | CASSLGSGSYNEQFF
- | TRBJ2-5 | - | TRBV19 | TGTGCCACAAGGCGGGCAGCTGAAGAGACCCAGTACTTC | CATRRAAEETQYF
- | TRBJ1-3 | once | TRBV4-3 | TGCGCCAGCAGCCCGACAACGAGCTCTGGAAACACCATATATTTT | CASSPTTSSGNTIYF
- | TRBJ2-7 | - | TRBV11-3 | TGTGCCAGCAGCTCCAAGGGTGTGGGGGAGCAGTACTTC | CASSSKGVGEQYF
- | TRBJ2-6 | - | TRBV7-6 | TGTGCCAGCAGACGCTCTGGGGCCAACGTCCTGACTTTC | CASRRSGANVLTF
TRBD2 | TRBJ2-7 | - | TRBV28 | TGTGCCAGCAGTTTATGGGGAGCGGGGGAGCAGTACTTC | CASSLWGAGEQYF
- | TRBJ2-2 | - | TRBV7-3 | TGTGCCAGCAGCTTAACGTTGAGGGACGGGGAGCTGTTTTTT | CASSLTLRDGELFF
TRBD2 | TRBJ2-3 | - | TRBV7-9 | TGTGCCAGCCGCGGGGGAGGAACAGATACGCAGTATTTT | CASRGGGTDTQYF
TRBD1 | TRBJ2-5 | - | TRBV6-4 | TGTGCCAGCAGTGTGGACAGGGGGTCGCAAGAGACCCAGTACTTC | CASSVDRGSQETQYF
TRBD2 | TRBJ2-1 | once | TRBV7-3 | TGTGCCAGCAGCTCCGGCGGGAGAAATGAGCAGTTCTTC | CASSSGGRNEQFF
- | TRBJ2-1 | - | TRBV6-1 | TGTGCCAGCGCGACGGGTGCCGCGGTTGAGCAGTTCTTC | CASATGAAVEQFF
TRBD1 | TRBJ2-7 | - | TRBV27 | TGTGCCAGCAGTTCAGGGGGACATTTCTCCTACGAGCAGTACTTC | CASSSGGHFSYEQYF
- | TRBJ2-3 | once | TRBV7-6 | TGTGCCAGCAGCTCGAGAACAGGGTCCGGGCTTAGCACAGATACGCAGTATTTT | CASSSRTGSGLSTDTQYF